The sample holds many counts of the clone carrying this TCR beta chain. The antigen remains undetermined. V was cut by 1 base and J by 2 bases, with 12 bases left in between. This CDR3 is 15 amino acids long. TCRdb fed the 5' RACE reads into MiXCR, producing one record per CDR3 protein. The table shows about 660,000 distinct CDR3 sequences, with about 9.4% occurring only once. These data come from a study of identical twins. Whole-study findings and limits: There were fewer insertions in abundant cord blood beta clonotypes, but memory repertoires showed no such pattern.

These data also formed part of another study, on yellow fever vaccine responses in identical twins.

The sample taken for sequencing was PBMCs. The sequence came from a young woman in good health. The chain has TRBV12-3 or TRBV12-4 and TRBJ2-7, with D maybe TRBD1 (5 bases). The CDR3, as DNA: TGTGCCAGCAGTTTAGGTCAGGGTTTCACCTACGAGCAGTACTTC. Translated, it gives CASSLGQGFTYEQYF.